This T cell receptor beta chain was captured by sequencing in a study of CD8+ T cells in alopecia areata. TCR sequencing used cDNA made by reverse transcription of extracted RNA. Clones were read by immunoSEQ multiplex PCR, and TCRdb kept only the in-frame ones, dropping some. The sample holds about 180,000 clones, 40% to 65% seen once. General study results and limits: Having one nonresponder leaves uncertain how baseline CD8+ expansion relates to response.

This sample's treatment: oral pan-JAK inhibitor, 5-10 mg twice daily. Alopecia areata patients provided lesional scalp punch biopsies and peripheral blood. Concerning this clone itself: Its matching antigen is unknown.

V lost 3 bases, J lost 4 bases, and 7 bases lay in between. The V gene's germline CDR1 is SGHAT and CDR2 FQNNGV. There are 12 residues in the CDR3. The sequence was obtained from a human donor with alopecia areata. The specimen was CD8+ T cells sorted from blood, collected at week 24, from a patient treated with tofacitinib. The genes are TRBV11-2 and TRBJ2-7; no clear D gene. The CDR3 protein is CASSFVDYEQYF. The CDR3 DNA reads TGTGCCAGCAGCTTCGTCGATTACGAGCAGTACTTC. The variable domain in full, with the rest retrieved from reference TRBV11-2 and TRBJ2-7, is EAGVAQSPRYKIIEKRQSVAFWCNPISGHATLYWYQQILGQGPKLLIQFQNNGVVDDSQLPKDRFSAERLKGVDSTLKIQPAKLEDSAVYLCASSFVDYEQYFGPGTRLTVT.